This T cell receptor beta chain is from a study of blood T cells in healthy people across ages. Next came a second PCR, run for roughly 6 to 11 cycles, which used a sample-barcoded 5' primer along with a J-beta primer mix. Each CDR3 protein is one row after TCRdb ran MiXCR on the 5' RACE reads. Seen here are about 1 million distinct CDR3 sequences, 35% to 55% observed once, and the top ten hold around 18%. This CDR3 is 18 amino acids long. This chain connects TRBV12-1 to TRBJ2-7; the DNA was not compared with TRBD2, the D call given in the table. TRBV12-1 is a documented pseudogene. This TCR derives from a woman aged 60-75 years in good health. Sequenced: blood. In DNA, the CDR3 is TGTGCCAGCAGCTTTACGGGGCTGGCGGGAGGGCCCCTCTACGAGCAGTACTTC. Its translation is CASSFTGLAGGPLYEQYF.